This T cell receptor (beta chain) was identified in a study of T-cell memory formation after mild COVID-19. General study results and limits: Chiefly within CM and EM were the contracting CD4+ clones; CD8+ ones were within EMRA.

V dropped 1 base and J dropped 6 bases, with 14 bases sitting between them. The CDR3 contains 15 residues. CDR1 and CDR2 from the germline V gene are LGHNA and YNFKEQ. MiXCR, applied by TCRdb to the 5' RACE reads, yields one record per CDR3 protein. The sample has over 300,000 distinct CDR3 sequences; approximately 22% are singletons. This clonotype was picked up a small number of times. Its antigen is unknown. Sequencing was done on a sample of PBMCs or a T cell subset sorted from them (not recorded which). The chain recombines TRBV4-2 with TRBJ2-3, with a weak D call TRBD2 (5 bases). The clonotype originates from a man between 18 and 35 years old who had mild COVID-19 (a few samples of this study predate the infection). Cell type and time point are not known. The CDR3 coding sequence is TGTGCCAGCAGCCAAGGGAGCGGTTTGTTCGATACGCAGTATTTT. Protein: CASSQGSGLFDTQYF.